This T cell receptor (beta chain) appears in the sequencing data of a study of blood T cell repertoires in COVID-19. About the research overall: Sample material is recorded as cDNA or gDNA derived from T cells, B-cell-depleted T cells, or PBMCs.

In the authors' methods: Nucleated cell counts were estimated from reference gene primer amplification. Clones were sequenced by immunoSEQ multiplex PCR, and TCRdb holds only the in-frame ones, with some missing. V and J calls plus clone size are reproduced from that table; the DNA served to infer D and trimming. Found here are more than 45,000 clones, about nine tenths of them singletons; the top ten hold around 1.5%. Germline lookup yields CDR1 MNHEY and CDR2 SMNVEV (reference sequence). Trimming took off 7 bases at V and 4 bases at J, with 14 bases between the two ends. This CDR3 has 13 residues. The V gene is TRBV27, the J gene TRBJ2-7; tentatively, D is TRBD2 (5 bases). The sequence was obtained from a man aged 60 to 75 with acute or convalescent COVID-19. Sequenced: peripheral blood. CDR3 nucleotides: TGTGCCAGCATAGGAGAGGGTTCTTACGAGCAGTACTTC. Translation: CASIGEGSYEQYF.